There are many counts of the clone carrying this T cell receptor (beta chain). Its antigen is unknown. One junction end does not reproduce the germline sequence, and a read error may be involved. Preparation of TCR beta libraries was done by quantitative 5'-RACE with molecular barcodes. TCRdb used MiXCR to reprocess the 5' RACE reads, holding one entry per CDR3 protein. The sample lists approximately 350,000 distinct CDR3 sequences; roughly 14% were seen once. The CDR3 runs 14 residues. Germline V gene sequence: CDR1 SGHRS, CDR2 YFSETQ. The data originate from a study of CD8 T cells in ankylosing spondylitis. General study results and limits: Disease-linked clones were CD8+ and relatively rare in peripheral blood.

The clonotype comes from a male donor with ankylosing spondylitis or in good health (not recorded which). The rearrangement uses TRBV5-1 and TRBJ2-7, with TRBD2 matching 11 bases. Input material: blood, either unsorted or a sorted T cell fraction (not recorded which). The chain's CDR3 is CASSRTSGSYEQYF. CDR3 sequence (DNA): TGTGCCAGCAGCCGGACTAGCGGGTCCTACGAGCAGTACTTC.